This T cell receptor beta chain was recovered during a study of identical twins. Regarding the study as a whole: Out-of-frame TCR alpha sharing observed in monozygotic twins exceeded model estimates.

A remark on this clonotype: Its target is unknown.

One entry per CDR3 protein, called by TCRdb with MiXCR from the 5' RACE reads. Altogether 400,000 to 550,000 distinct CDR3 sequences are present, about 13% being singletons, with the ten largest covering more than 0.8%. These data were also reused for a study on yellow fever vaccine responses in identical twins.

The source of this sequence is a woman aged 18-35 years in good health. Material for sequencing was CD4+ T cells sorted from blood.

The CDR3 DNA reads as TGTGCCAGCAGTTACTCGACCAAACAGGGGCTAGGGTACGAGCAGTACTTC. Its translation is CASSYSTKQGLGYEQYF. This chain links TRBV6-5 with TRBJ2-7, with 7 bases that match TRBD1. The CDR3 totals 17 residues. Losses at the gene ends were 0 bases for V and 4 bases for J; bases not matched to a gene: 12. CDR1 and CDR2 (germline): MNHEY, SVGAGI.